A selection of T cell receptor beta chains follows, all from one sample in a study of blood T cell repertoires in COVID-19. The data were produced by immunoSEQ multiplex PCR, yet TCRdb's version contains in-frame clones alone and is incomplete. The data show roughly 250,000 clones, with over 75% seen just once and 8.6% held by the top ten. Input material: peripheral blood. Receptors originate from a human donor in a cohort sampled during active COVID-19. Both conserved end residues are part of each CDR3. The D gene is left open where the match is weak.

D	V	J	CDR3	DNA
.	TRBV19	TRBJ2-2	CASSMVVAVTGELFF	TGTGCCAGTAGTATGGTGGTAGCGGTCACCGGGGAGCTGTTTTTT
.	TRBV7-8	TRBJ2-4	CASSLGLVRGQNIQYF	TGTGCCAGCAGCTTAGGGTTGGTCAGGGGCCAGAACATTCAGTACTTC
TRBD2	TRBV27	TRBJ2-5	CASSRPGGETQYF	TGTGCCAGCAGTCGCCCCGGGGGGGAGACCCAGTACTTC
TRBD1	TRBV28	TRBJ2-5	CATARQGGVQETQYF	TGTGCCACCGCCCGACAGGGCGGAGTCCAAGAGACCCAGTACTTC
.	TRBV9	TRBJ2-3	CASSVGGWADTQYF	TGTGCCAGCAGCGTAGGAGGGTGGGCAGATACGCAGTATTTT
.	TRBV7-2	TRBJ1-3	CASSLRGGGSTGNTIYF	TGTGCCAGCAGCTTAAGGGGGGGAGGGTCTACTGGAAACACCATATATTTT
.	TRBV4-1	TRBJ2-7	CASSQGFGYEQYF	TGCGCCAGCAGCCAAGGTTTCGGCTACGAGCAGTACTTC
.	TRBV28	TRBJ1-4	CASSLGLANEKLFF	TGTGCCAGCAGTTTAGGACTGGCGAATGAAAAACTGTTTTTT
TRBD1	TRBV19	TRBJ2-5	CASSINRGQETQYF	TGTGCCAGTAGTATCAACAGGGGTCAAGAGACCCAGTACTTC
TRBD1	TRBV6-5	TRBJ1-2	CASSSRTGGFDYGYTF	TGTGCCAGCAGTTCGCGGACAGGGGGTTTCGACTATGGCTACACCTTC